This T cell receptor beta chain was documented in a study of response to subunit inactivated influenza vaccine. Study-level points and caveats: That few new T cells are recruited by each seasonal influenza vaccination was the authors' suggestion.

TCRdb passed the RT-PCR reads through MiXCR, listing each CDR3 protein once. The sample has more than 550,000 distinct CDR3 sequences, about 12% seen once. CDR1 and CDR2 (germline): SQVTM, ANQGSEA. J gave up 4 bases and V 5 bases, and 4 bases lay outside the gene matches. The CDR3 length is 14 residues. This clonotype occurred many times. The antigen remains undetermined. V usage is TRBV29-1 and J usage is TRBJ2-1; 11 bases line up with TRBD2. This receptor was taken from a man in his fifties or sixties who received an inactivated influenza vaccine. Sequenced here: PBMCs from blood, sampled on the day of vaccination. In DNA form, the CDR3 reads TGCAGCGTTATGACTAGCGGGACTTACAATGAGCAGTTCTTC. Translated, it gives CSVMTSGTYNEQFF.